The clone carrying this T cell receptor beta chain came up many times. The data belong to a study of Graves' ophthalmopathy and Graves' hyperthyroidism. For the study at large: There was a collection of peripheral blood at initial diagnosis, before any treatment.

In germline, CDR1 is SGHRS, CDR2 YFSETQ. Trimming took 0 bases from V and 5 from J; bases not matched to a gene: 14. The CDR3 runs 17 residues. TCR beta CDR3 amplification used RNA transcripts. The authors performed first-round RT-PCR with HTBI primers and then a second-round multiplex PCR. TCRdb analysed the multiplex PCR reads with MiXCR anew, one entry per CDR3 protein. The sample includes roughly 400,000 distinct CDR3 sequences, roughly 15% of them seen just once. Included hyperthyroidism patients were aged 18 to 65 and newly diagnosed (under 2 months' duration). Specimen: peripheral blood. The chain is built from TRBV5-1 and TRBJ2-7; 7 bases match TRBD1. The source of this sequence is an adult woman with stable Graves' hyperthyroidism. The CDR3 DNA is TGCGCCAGCAGCTTGGGCCACACCGACAGGGAATGTGACGAGCAGTACTTC. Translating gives CASSLGHTDRECDEQYF.